The 3 T cell receptor beta chains presented below share a single source sample, sequenced in a study of cytomegalovirus exposure and HLA in healthy donors. Some clones are missing from TCRdb's copy, which holds only in-frame ones; the method was immunoSEQ multiplex PCR. The sample has around 160,000 clones, 75% to 95% seen once. The source material was PBMCs. Receptors originate from a woman aged 18-30 years in good health and CMV-seropositive.

This rearrangement joins TRBV27 to TRBJ2-7, with 8 bases fitting TRBD2. This CDR3 spans 13 amino acids. Germline assignment: CDR1 MNHEY and CDR2 SMNVEV (reference sequence). The junction had 6 bases not matched to a gene; V was cut back by 6 bases and J by 5 bases. The CDR3 sequence is CASRKAGEDEQYF. The CDR3, as DNA: TGTGCCAGCAGGAAAGCGGGAGAAGACGAGCAGTACTTC.

V usage is TRBV27 and J usage is TRBJ2-1; TRBD2 might be the D (5 bases). This CDR3 region has 14 residues. Germline V CDR1 and CDR2: MNHEY, SMNVEV (reference sequence). V dropped 5 bases and J dropped 5 bases, with 13 bases sitting between them. The CDR3 DNA follows: TGTGCCAGCAGTCCCGGGAACTCGAACAATGAGCAGTTCTTC. It is translated as CASSPGNSNNEQFF.

The chain links TRBV15 to TRBJ2-2, with 9 bases that match TRBD1. This CDR3 has 19 residues. CDR1 LNHNV and CDR2 YYDKDF come from the germline V gene (reference sequence). V lost 1 base and J lost 3; bases outside the gene matches: 12. The chain's CDR3 is CATSRAGQGLGNDTGELFF. CDR3 nucleotide sequence: TGTGCCACCAGCAGAGCGGGACAGGGTCTAGGGAACGACACCGGGGAGCTGTTTTTT.